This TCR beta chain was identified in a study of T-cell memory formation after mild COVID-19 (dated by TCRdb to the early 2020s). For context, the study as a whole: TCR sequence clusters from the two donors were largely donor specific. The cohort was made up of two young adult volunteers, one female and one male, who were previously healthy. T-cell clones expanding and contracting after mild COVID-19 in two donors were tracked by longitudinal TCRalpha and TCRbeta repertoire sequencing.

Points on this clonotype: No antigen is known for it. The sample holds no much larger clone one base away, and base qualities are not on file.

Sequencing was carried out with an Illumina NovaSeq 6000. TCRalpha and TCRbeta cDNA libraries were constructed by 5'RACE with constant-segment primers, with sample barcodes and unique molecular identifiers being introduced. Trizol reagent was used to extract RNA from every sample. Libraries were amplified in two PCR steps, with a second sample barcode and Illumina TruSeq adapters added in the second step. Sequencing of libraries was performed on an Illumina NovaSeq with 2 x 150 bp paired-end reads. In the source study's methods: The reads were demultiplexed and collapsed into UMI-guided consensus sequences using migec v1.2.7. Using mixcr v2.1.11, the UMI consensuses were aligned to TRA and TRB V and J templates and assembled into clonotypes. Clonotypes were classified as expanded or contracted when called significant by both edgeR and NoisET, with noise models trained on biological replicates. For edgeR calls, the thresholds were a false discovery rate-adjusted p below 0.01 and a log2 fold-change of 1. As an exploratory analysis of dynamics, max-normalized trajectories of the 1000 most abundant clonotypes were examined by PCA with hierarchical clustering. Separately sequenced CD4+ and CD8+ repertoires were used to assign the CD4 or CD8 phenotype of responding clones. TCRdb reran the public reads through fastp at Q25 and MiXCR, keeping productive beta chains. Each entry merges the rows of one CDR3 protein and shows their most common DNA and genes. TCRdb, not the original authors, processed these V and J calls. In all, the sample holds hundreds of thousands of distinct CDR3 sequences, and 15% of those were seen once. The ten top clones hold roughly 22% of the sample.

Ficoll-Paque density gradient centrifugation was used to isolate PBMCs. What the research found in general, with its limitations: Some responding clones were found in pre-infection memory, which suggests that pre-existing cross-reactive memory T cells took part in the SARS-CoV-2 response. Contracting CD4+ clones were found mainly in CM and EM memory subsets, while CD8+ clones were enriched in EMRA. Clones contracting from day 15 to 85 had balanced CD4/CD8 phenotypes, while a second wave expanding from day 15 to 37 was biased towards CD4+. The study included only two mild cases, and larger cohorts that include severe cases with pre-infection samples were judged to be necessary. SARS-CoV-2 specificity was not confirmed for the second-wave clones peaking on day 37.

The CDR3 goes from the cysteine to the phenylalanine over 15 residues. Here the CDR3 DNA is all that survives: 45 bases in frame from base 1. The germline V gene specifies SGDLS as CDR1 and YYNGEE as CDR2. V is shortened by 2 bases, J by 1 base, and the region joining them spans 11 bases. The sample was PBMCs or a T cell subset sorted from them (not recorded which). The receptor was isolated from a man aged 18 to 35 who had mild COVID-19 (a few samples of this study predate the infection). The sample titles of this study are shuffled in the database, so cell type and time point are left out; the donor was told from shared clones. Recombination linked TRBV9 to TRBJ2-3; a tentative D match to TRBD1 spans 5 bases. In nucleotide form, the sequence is TGTGCCAGCAGCGTCCAGGGCCGCGGCACAGATACGCAGTATTTT. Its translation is CASSVQGRGTDTQYF.